This T cell receptor (beta chain) was observed in a study of blood T cell repertoires in COVID-19. Turning to the study itself: Italy, Spain and the United States were the sources of the convalescent and acute COVID-19 samples. Sample material is recorded as cDNA or gDNA derived from T cells, B-cell-depleted T cells, or PBMCs.

This clone turned up a few times. V was cut by 0 bases and J by 5 bases, with 8 bases left in between. CDR3 length: 13 residues. Germline V lookup: CDR1 LNHNV, CDR2 YYDKDF (reference sequence). Assay: immunoSEQ multiplex PCR; the TCRdb copy retains only in-frame clones and omits some. The sample includes fewer than 110,000 clones, 65% to 80% seen only once; the top ten take over 4%. What was sequenced was peripheral blood. The clonotype was recovered from a man aged 70-80 years with acute or convalescent COVID-19. This chain links TRBV15 with TRBJ2-7; D remains unclear. CDR3 region: CATSRDLNDEQYF. For the CDR3, the DNA is TGTGCCACCAGCAGAGATTTAAATGACGAGCAGTACTTC.